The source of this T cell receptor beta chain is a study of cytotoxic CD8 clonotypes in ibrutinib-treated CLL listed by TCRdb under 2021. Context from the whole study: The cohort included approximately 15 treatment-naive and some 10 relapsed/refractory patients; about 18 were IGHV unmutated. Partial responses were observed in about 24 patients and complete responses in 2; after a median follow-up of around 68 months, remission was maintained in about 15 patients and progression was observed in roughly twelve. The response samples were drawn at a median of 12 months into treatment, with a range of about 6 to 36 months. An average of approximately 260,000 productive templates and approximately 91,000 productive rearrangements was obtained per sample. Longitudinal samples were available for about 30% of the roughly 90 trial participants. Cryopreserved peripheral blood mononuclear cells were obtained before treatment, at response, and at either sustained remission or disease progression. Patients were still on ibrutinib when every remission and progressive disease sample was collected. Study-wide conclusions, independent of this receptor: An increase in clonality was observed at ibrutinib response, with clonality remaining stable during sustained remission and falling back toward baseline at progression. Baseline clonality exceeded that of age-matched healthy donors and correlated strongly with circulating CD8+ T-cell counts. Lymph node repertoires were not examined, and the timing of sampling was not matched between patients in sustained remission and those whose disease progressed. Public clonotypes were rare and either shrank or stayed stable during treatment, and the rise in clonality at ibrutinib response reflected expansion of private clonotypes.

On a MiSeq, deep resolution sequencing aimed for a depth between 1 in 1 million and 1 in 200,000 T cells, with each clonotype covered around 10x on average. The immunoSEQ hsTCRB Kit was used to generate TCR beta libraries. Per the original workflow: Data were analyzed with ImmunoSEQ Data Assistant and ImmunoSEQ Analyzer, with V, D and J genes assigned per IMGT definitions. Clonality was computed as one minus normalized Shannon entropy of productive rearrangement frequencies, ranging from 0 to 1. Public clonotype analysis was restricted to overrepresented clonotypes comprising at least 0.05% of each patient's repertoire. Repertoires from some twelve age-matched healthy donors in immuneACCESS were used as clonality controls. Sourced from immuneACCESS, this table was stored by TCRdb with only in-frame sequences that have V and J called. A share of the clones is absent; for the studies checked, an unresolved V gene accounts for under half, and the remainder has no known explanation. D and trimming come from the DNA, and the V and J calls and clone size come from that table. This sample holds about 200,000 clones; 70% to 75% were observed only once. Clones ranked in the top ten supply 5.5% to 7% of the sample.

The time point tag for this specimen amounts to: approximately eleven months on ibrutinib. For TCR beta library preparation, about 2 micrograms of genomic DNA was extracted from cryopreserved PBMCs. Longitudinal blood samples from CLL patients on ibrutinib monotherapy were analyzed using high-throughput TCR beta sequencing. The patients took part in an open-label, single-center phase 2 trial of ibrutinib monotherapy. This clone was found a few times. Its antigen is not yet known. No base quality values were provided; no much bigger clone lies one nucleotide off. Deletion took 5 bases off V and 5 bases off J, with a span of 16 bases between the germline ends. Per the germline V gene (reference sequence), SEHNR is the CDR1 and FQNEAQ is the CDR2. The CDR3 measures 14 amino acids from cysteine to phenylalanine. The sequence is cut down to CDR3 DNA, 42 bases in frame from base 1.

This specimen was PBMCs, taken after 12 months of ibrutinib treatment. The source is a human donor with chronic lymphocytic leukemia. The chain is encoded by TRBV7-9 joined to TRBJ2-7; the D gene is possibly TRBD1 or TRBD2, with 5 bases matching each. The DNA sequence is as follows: TGTGCCAGCAGCCACCCCGGGACCCCCAACGAGCAGTACTTC. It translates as CASSHPGTPNEQYF.